The rows below give T cell receptor beta chains drawn from one sample of a study of T cell responses to AZD1222 COVID-19 vaccine. Some clones are missing from TCRdb's copy, which holds only in-frame ones; the method was immunoSEQ multiplex PCR. The sample contains approximately 130,000 clones, over 90% of which appear only once. The source was peripheral blood, collected on day 0 of AZD1222 vaccination. The source is an adult in good health. The CDR3 runs from the conserved cysteine through the conserved F or W. The D gene is left open where the match is weak. Not all rows give a size; the values are once, few, many and, for expanded clones, a class.

V gene,D gene,J gene,clone size,CDR3 protein,CDR3 DNA
TRBV12-3/TRBV12-4,NA,TRBJ1-3,NA,CASSVRNTIYF,TGTGCCAGCTCCGTACGAAACACCATATATTTT
TRBV7-9,NA,TRBJ2-7,once,CASSMGESYEQYF,TGTGCCAGCAGCATGGGGGAATCCTACGAGCAGTACTTC
TRBV6-5,TRBD1,TRBJ1-6,NA,CASRLGQRGSPLHF,TGTGCCAGCCGGCTGGGACAGAGGGGCTCACCCCTCCACTTT
TRBV3-1/TRBV3-2,TRBD1,TRBJ1-6,many,CASSPRGQDSPLHF,TGTGCCAGCAGCCCCAGGGGGCAGGATTCACCCCTCCACTTT
TRBV6-5,TRBD1,TRBJ2-2,few,CASRSGTGESGELFF,TGTGCCAGCAGATCCGGGACAGGGGAATCCGGGGAGCTGTTTTTT
TRBV11-1,TRBD1,TRBJ2-1,NA,CASSSVVGGLLYEQFF,TGTGCCAGCAGCTCGGTGGTAGGGGGCTTGCTGTATGAGCAGTTCTTC
TRBV3-1/TRBV3-2,NA,TRBJ1-5,NA,CASSQGRTQPQHF,TGTGCCAGCAGCCAAGGGAGGACTCAGCCCCAGCATTTT
TRBV25-1,NA,TRBJ2-7,NA,CASSLSGQPGYEQYF,TGTGCCAGCAGTTTAAGTGGGCAGCCCGGGTACGAGCAGTACTTC
TRBV19,TRBD1,TRBJ2-7,NA,CASSIGGTGPYEQYF,TGTGCCAGTAGTATAGGTGGGACAGGACCCTACGAGCAGTACTTC
TRBV7-2,NA,TRBJ2-7,NA,CASSSSSYEQYF,TGTGCCAGCAGCTCCAGCTCCTACGAGCAGTACTTC
TRBV2,NA,TRBJ1-1,NA,CASSYSLNTEAFF,TGTGCCAGCAGCTACAGCCTGAACACTGAAGCTTTCTTT
TRBV12-2,NA,TRBJ1-1,NA,CASRCDRKGTEAFF,TGTGCAAGTCGCTGTGACCGAAAAGGCACTGAAGCTTTCTTT
TRBV6-2/TRBV6-3,NA,TRBJ1-2,NA,CASSRTANYGYTF,TGTGCCAGCAGTCGGACAGCTAACTATGGCTACACCTTC
TRBV5-1,NA,TRBJ1-1,NA,CASSLEGRVTPEAFF,TGCGCCAGCAGCTTGGAGGGCAGGGTAACTCCTGAAGCTTTCTTT
TRBV7-6,NA,TRBJ2-5,NA,CASSQQDTAETQYF,TGTGCCAGCAGCCAACAGGATACAGCGGAGACCCAGTACTTC
TRBV6-2/TRBV6-3,NA,TRBJ1-1,NA,CASSPRGLNTEAFF,TGTGCCAGCAGCCCCAGGGGATTGAACACTGAAGCTTTCTTT
TRBV11-2,NA,TRBJ2-3,NA,CASSLFEGRGSTDTQYF,TGTGCCAGCAGCTTATTCGAGGGGCGAGGATCGACAGATACGCAGTATTTT
TRBV5-1,NA,TRBJ1-3,NA,CASSLGWGNTIYF,TGCGCCAGCAGCTTGGGATGGGGAAACACCATATATTTT
TRBV10-2,TRBD1,TRBJ1-6,NA,CASSSQGANSPLHF,TGCGCCAGCAGTTCCCAGGGGGCTAATTCACCCCTCCACTTT
TRBV29-1,NA,TRBJ1-2,NA,CSARLAANYGYTF,TGCAGCGCCCGGTTGGCAGCTAACTATGGCTACACCTTC
TRBV27,NA,TRBJ1-5,NA,CASSLRGVSNQPQHF,TGTGCCAGCAGTTTAAGGGGAGTGAGCAATCAGCCCCAGCATTTT
TRBV7-9,NA,TRBJ1-1,NA,CASSPRRTEAFF,TGTGCCAGCAGCCCGAGACGAACTGAAGCTTTCTTT
TRBV7-8,TRBD1,TRBJ2-4,NA,CASSLNRGGIQYF,TGTGCCAGCAGCTTAAACAGGGGTGGCATTCAGTACTTC
TRBV6-5,NA,TRBJ1-2,NA,CASSPRDNYGYTF,TGTGCCAGCAGCCCCAGGGATAACTATGGCTACACCTTC
TRBV2,TRBD1,TRBJ1-1,NA,CASNRGQGGTEAFF,TGTGCCAGCAACCGGGGACAGGGTGGGACTGAAGCTTTCTTT
TRBV7-9,NA,TRBJ1-5,NA,CASSLEGGLNQPQHF,TGTGCCAGCAGCTTAGAAGGGGGGTTAAATCAGCCCCAGCATTTT
TRBV28,NA,TRBJ2-1,NA,CASSLIAGFPYNEQFF,TGTGCCAGCAGTTTAATCGCAGGGTTTCCCTACAATGAGCAGTTCTTC